This T cell receptor (beta chain) was profiled in a study of blood T cell repertoires in COVID-19 (TCRdb year 2020). With regard to the full study: Samples from collaborators originated in the United States, Italy and Spain and spanned both the acute and convalescent phases of COVID-19. The material from the prospective study consisted of cDNA or gDNA derived from T cells, B-cell-depleted T cells, or PBMCs. The dataset comprised deeply sampled blood TCRbeta repertoires from subjects exposed to, actively infected with, or recovered from COVID-19. The repertoires were made available in a free public database intended to serve as a resource for research on the immune response to SARS-CoV-2. Samples were obtained from the ongoing ImmuneRACE study (first 160 participants) and from over a thousand subjects provided by 6 global collaborators. Nearly every sample came with metadata listing a de-identified subject ID, COVID-19 status, age in years and sex. Where available, HLA class I and class II types were obtained from metadata supplied by the sample provider rather than from assay-based typing. What the authors observed across the whole study: Clinical and demographic metadata were provided uncurated, with the amount varying by source and participant.

In the prospective study, participants were about 18 to 90 years old, resided in 20 to 30 geographic areas of the United States, and were enrolled through a virtual design. In the prospective study, participants were assigned to cohorts based on the clinical history participants reported in a screening survey and a study questionnaire. Each participant in the prospective study had whole blood, serum and a nasopharyngeal or oropharyngeal swab collected by mobile phlebotomists. Over a roughly 2-month period, participants in the prospective study had the option of providing additional blood draws and questionnaires. Before DNA extraction, prospective study blood samples were shipped either frozen or at room temperature. TCRbeta CDR3 regions were amplified from genomic DNA by means of the immunoSEQ Assay, a bias-controlled multiplex PCR. Processing in the source paper ran as follows. The number of nucleated cells in each sample was estimated by amplification of reference gene primers within the assay. To quantify the absolute abundance of each unique TCRbeta CDR3 rearrangement, sequence reads were collapsed and filtered. Productive Simpson clonality was computed per sample as the square root of Simpson's diversity index over productive rearrangements. Imported from immuneACCESS, the table was reduced by TCRdb to in-frame sequences with V and J called. These copies leave out some clones; in studies compared against another copy, an unresolved V gene accounts for under half, and the cause of the remainder is not known. V and J calls and clone size come straight from that table; D and trimming were deduced from the DNA. Recorded for this sample are about 140,000 clones; 84% of them occurred a single time. The ten largest clones represent 4.5% to 5.5% of the sample.

The CDR3 has 14 amino acids, counting the end cysteine and phenylalanine. The retained sequence is limited to the CDR3, 42 bases, with the frame set at the first base. The germline V gene supplies CDR1 MGHDK and CDR2 SYGVNS. Trimmed from V: 5 bases; trimmed from J: 6 bases; junction bases lacking a gene match: 7. About this clone itself: Its antigen specificity is not known. It has no much larger one-base neighbor in the sample; base qualities were not kept.

This chain is built from TRBV25-1 and TRBJ2-1, and 7 junctional nucleotides match TRBD1. This TCR was recovered from a man aged 40-55 years with acute COVID-19. Sequenced input: PBMCs or T cells enriched from blood (not recorded which). The CDR3 reads CASSLSGTVNEQFF. The DNA reads as follows: TGTGCCAGCAGTTTGTCCGGGACAGTCAATGAGCAGTTCTTC.